The T cell receptor beta chain described here comes from a study of shared clonotypes between healthy human individuals. Background on the study: A few men and a couple of women, aged 18 to 49, were donors. Study-wide results and caveats: The four-donor shared clonotypes exceeded non-shared clonotypes in generation probability, with non-shared ones scoring lower. A limitation of the genetic and exposure-history diversity represented arose from few donors. Sampling covered blood only; tissue repertoires likely differ.

Data came from immunoSEQ multiplex PCR; TCRdb stores just in-frame clones and leaves some out. Here the sample spans some 120,000 clones, around 68% being singletons. Trimming left V 8 bases short and J 4 bases short, with 8 bases between. The CDR3 is 11 amino acids. In germline, CDR1 is SNHLY, CDR2 FYNNEI. This clone was counted once. The antigen remains undetermined. Sequences were obtained from memory CD8+ T cells sorted from blood. Subset here: CD45RO+ cells pooled with CCR7-negative TemRA cells. The genes are TRBV2 and TRBJ1-2; D uncertain. This TCR derives from a woman aged 30 to 39 in good health. The CDR3 nucleotides are TGTGCCAGCGGAGCATCCTATGGCTACACCTTC. Protein product: CASGASYGYTF.